This entry lists 4 T cell receptor beta chains sequenced from one sample in a study of chemoradiotherapy in HPV16-positive cancers. Repertoires were generated with immunoSEQ multiplex PCR, while TCRdb's copy carries only in-frame clones and drops some. The sample holds under 40,000 clones; roughly nine tenths are singletons and the top ten take more than 3%. The sample was blood, taken from a patient who underwent chemoradiotherapy. All receptors derive from a human donor with HPV-associated anogenital cancer.

J is TRBJ1-5 and V is TRBV29-1; possibly TRBD1 for D (6 bases). With 7 bases removed from V and 7 bases from J, the gap between germline ends came to 17 bases. This CDR3 region has 13 residues. In germline, CDR1 is SQVTM, CDR2 ANQGSEA. Here the CDR3 reads CSAAQGRRQPQHF. The DNA for the CDR3 is TGCAGCGCTGCCCAGGGGAGGCGGCAGCCCCAGCATTTT. The full variable domain, rest sourced from reference TRBV29-1 and TRBJ1-5, is SAVISQKPSRDICQRGTSLTIQCQVDSQVTMMFWYRQQPGQSLTLIATANQGSEATYESGFVIDKFPISRPNLTFSTLTVSNMSPEDSSIYLCSAAQGRRQPQHFGDGTRLSIL.

This clone was seen a handful of times. This chain links TRBV7-2 with TRBJ2-7; perhaps TRBD1 as D (6 bases). The CDR3 contains 14 residues. Germline CDR1 reads SGHTA; CDR2 reads FQGNSA. Trimming cost V 1 base and J 5 bases, with 12 bases left between them. CDR3: CASSLDRVEDEQYF. The CDR3 DNA follows: TGTGCCAGCAGCTTAGACAGGGTTGAGGACGAGCAGTACTTC. Supplemented by reference TRBV7-2 and TRBJ2-7, the full variable domain reads GAGVSQSPSNKVTEKGKDVELRCDPISGHTALYWYRQSLGQGLEFLIYFQGNSAPDKSGLPSDRFSAERTGGSVSTLTIQRTQQEDSAVYLCASSLDRVEDEQYFGPGTRLTVT.

This chain joins TRBV6-5 and TRBJ1-6; the D is unclear. The CDR3 length is 13 residues. Trimming pared 6 bases from V and 9 bases from J, leaving 12 bases between. Per the germline V gene, CDR1 is MNHEY and CDR2 is SVGAGI. The CDR3 sequence is CASSREGFSPLHF. DNA for the CDR3: TGTGCCAGCAGCCGGGAGGGTTTTTCACCCCTCCACTTT.

CDR3 in DNA: TGTGCCAGCAGCTTGGCAGGGTTCCACGAGCAGTACTTC. This sequence encodes CASSLAGFHEQYF. This chain links TRBV7-8 with TRBJ2-7; D may be TRBD1 (5 bases). V shed 3 bases and J shed 5 bases, with 11 bases lying between them. CDR1 and CDR2 (germline): SGHVS, FQNEAQ. The CDR3 is 13 amino acids.